This paragraph reports one T cell receptor (beta chain). The table came from immunoSEQ multiplex PCR; TCRdb's copy has only in-frame clones and leaves some out. The table lists more than 9,500 clones, approximately 95% of them singletons, with over 5.5% in the top ten. The sample belongs to a study of technical replicates of blood from a few donors. What was sequenced was PBMCs. The TCR sequence derives from a human donor in good health.

The CDR3 DNA sequence: TGTGCCACCAGCAGAGATCCTCAGGGAAGCACAGATACGCAGTATTTT. Amino acid sequence: CATSRDPQGSTDTQYF. V and J are TRBV15 and TRBJ2-3; possible D gene TRBD1, 5 bases. Trimming removed 0 bases from V and 0 bases from J, with 10 bases in between. The CDR3 sequence is 16 residues long. Germline lookup yields CDR1 LNHNV and CDR2 YYDKDF (reference sequence).